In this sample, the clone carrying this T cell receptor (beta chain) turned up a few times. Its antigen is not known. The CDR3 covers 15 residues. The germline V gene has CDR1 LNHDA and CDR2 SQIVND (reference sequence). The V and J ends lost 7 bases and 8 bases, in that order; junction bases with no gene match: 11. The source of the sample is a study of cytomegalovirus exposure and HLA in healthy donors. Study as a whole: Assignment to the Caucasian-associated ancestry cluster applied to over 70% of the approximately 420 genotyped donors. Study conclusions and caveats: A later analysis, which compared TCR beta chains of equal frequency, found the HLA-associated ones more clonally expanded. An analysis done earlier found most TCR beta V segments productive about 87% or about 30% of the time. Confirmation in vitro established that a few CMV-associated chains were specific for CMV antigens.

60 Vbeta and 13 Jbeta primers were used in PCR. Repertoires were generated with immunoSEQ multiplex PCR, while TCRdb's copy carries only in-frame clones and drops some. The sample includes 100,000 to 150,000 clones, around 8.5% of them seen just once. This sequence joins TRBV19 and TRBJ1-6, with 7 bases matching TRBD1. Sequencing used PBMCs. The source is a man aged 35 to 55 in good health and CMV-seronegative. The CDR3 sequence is CASTPGQAQDSPLHF. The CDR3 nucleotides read TGTGCCAGTACCCCAGGACAGGCCCAAGATTCACCCCTCCACTTT.